This T cell receptor (beta chain) appears in the sequencing data of a study of blood T cell repertoires in COVID-19. Turning to the study itself: Sites across the United States, Italy and Spain contributed samples from acute and convalescent COVID-19. T cells, B-cell-depleted T cells, or PBMCs supplied cDNA or gDNA.

Original handling: By means of reference gene primer amplification, nucleated cell counts were estimated. Profiled with immunoSEQ multiplex PCR; TCRdb holds only in-frame clones, not every one. V, J and clone size derive from that table, while D and trimming were established from the DNA sequence. The sample lists around 400,000 clones, over 75% seen once, with 10% in the top ten. Seattle patients were enrolled during active infection and followed longitudinally. The germline gives CDR1 MGHDK, CDR2 SYGVNS. Trimming took off 8 bases at V and 0 bases at J, with 8 bases between the two ends. The CDR3 contains 14 residues.

V and J are TRBV25-1 and TRBJ1-6; D unresolved. The material sequenced was peripheral blood. The sequence came from a woman aged 25 to 39 with COVID-19, enrolled during active disease. The CDR3 DNA reads as TGTGCCAGCCAATCGGGCTCCTATAATTCACCCCTCCACTTT. Protein: CASQSGSYNSPLHF. Combining the CDR3 with reference TRBV25-1 and TRBJ1-6 gives the whole variable domain EADIYQTPRYLVIGTGKKITLECSQTMGHDKMYWYQQDPGMELHLIHYSYGVNSTEKGDLSSESTVSRIRTEHFPLTLESARPSHTSQYLCASQSGSYNSPLHFGNGTRLTVT.